The rows below give T cell receptor beta chains drawn from one sample of a study of T cell responses to AZD1222 COVID-19 vaccine. The repertoire was sequenced with immunoSEQ multiplex PCR; TCRdb's copy has only in-frame clones and lacks some. This table has about 150,000 clones, more than 80% appearing once. Sequencing used peripheral blood, obtained 28 days after the second dose of the MenACWY control vaccine. The receptors come from an adult who received the MenACWY meningococcal vaccine as a control. CDR3s include the opening cysteine and the closing phenylalanine or tryptophan. Fields, in order: CDR3 DNA, CDR3 protein, J gene, V gene, D gene, clone size. A D gene is named only where the DNA matches it firmly. Clone sizes are given selectively: once, few, many, or a class where the clone is expanded.

CDR3nt: TGCAGCGCTTGGGGCAGGGGGCGAGGAGATACGCAGTATTTT
CDR3aa: CSAWGRGRGDTQYF
j_gene: TRBJ2-3
v_gene: TRBV29-1
d_gene: TRBD1
abundance: .

CDR3nt: TGTGCCAGCAGGGGGACAGGTGCTGGGGCCAACGTCCTGACTTTC
CDR3aa: CASRGTGAGANVLTF
j_gene: TRBJ2-6
v_gene: TRBV28
d_gene: TRBD1
abundance: .

CDR3nt: TGTGCCAGCAGAAGACAGGAGATCACTGAAGCTTTCTTT
CDR3aa: CASRRQEITEAFF
j_gene: TRBJ1-1
v_gene: TRBV25-1
d_gene: .
abundance: .

CDR3nt: TGTGCCAGCAGGACGCCTAGCGGGGGGCAAGAGACCCAGTACTTC
CDR3aa: CASRTPSGGQETQYF
j_gene: TRBJ2-5
v_gene: TRBV6-5
d_gene: TRBD2
abundance: .

CDR3nt: TGTGCCAGCAGTTTACAGGATTCACCCCTCCACTTT
CDR3aa: CASSLQDSPLHF
j_gene: TRBJ1-6
v_gene: TRBV28
d_gene: .
abundance: .

CDR3nt: TGTGCCAGCAGCCCAGGACTAGCGGGAAGAGGGGAGCAGTACTTC
CDR3aa: CASSPGLAGRGEQYF
j_gene: TRBJ2-7
v_gene: TRBV7-6
d_gene: TRBD2
abundance: .

CDR3nt: TGCGCCAGCAGTGAGTCGAGGGGCAGCGTCTACGAGCAGTACTTC
CDR3aa: CASSESRGSVYEQYF
j_gene: TRBJ2-7
v_gene: TRBV10-1
d_gene: .
abundance: .

CDR3nt: TGTGCCAGCAGTTTAGTAGACCGGATAAATTCACCCCTCCACTTT
CDR3aa: CASSLVDRINSPLHF
j_gene: TRBJ1-6
v_gene: TRBV27
d_gene: .
abundance: .

CDR3nt: TGTGCCAGCAGCTTTGACAGGGCGCGCGAGCAGTACTTC
CDR3aa: CASSFDRAREQYF
j_gene: TRBJ2-7
v_gene: TRBV5-4
d_gene: TRBD1
abundance: .

CDR3nt: TGTGCCAGCAGTTTAGGAGGTGGGGCCCCCTATGGCTACACCTTC
CDR3aa: CASSLGGGAPYGYTF
j_gene: TRBJ1-2
v_gene: TRBV28
d_gene: .
abundance: .

CDR3nt: TGTGCCAGCAGCTTTCCCCAGGGATTTGACAATCAGCCCCAGCATTTT
CDR3aa: CASSFPQGFDNQPQHF
j_gene: TRBJ1-5
v_gene: TRBV7-2
d_gene: .
abundance: .

CDR3nt: TGTGCCAGCAGCCCCCTGTCCGCGACAGATAGCAATCAGCCCCAGCATTTT
CDR3aa: CASSPLSATDSNQPQHF
j_gene: TRBJ1-5
v_gene: TRBV7-9
d_gene: .
abundance: once

CDR3nt: TGCGCCAGCAGCCCAATATTTGGCGAGCAGTACTTC
CDR3aa: CASSPIFGEQYF
j_gene: TRBJ2-7
v_gene: TRBV5-1
d_gene: .
abundance: .

CDR3nt: TGTGCCAGCAGCCTAACAGGACTAGCGGTTTCCTACGAGCAGTACTTC
CDR3aa: CASSLTGLAVSYEQYF
j_gene: TRBJ2-7
v_gene: TRBV28
d_gene: TRBD2
abundance: .

CDR3nt: TGTGCCAGCAGTGCCCGACTAGCGCAATACAATGAGCAGTTCTTC
CDR3aa: CASSARLAQYNEQFF
j_gene: TRBJ2-1
v_gene: TRBV27
d_gene: TRBD2
abundance: .